Shown below are 27 T cell receptor beta chains from a single sample sequenced in a study of blood T cell repertoires in COVID-19. Produced via immunoSEQ multiplex PCR; TCRdb's table is partial and in-frame only. The sample contains over 20,000 clones, around 90% of which appear only once. Sequencing was carried out using peripheral blood. These receptors were taken from a man between 65 and 79 years old with acute or convalescent COVID-19.

The rearrangement joins TRBV11-2 to TRBJ2-7; 8 bases are a match to TRBD1. Germline V lookup: CDR1 SGHAT, CDR2 FQNNGV. The V segment lost 5 bases and the J segment 2 bases; nucleotides outside the gene matches: 5. The CDR3 loop spans 14 amino acids. CDR3 residues: CASSPRQGPYEQYF. CDR3 DNA: TGTGCCAGCAGCCCCCGACAGGGGCCCTACGAGCAGTACTTC. The full variable domain, its missing parts supplied by reference TRBV11-2 and TRBJ2-7, is EAGVAQSPRYKIIEKRQSVAFWCNPISGHATLYWYQQILGQGPKLLIQFQNNGVVDDSQLPKDRFSAERLKGVDSTLKIQPAKLEDSAVYLCASSPRQGPYEQYFGPGTRLTVT.

The CDR3 loop reads CASSPTDNGYEQYF. The DNA for the CDR3 is TGTGCCAGCTCACCTACGGACAACGGCTACGAGCAGTACTTC. The chain combines TRBV18 with TRBJ2-7; perhaps TRBD1 as D (5 bases). The CDR3 totals 14 residues. Germline CDR1 KGHSH, CDR2 LQKENI. The V end was cut by 3 bases, the J end by 3 bases, with 12 bases between.

This rearrangement joins TRBV3-1 (or the pseudogene TRBV3-2) to TRBJ2-5; TRBD2 aligns across 7 bases. This CDR3 region has 15 residues. Trimming took 4 bases from V and 5 from J; bases not matched to a gene: 10. Germline V gives CDR1 LGHDT, CDR2 YNNKEL (reference sequence). The DNA for the CDR3 is TGTGCCAGCAGCCCCCGGGGGGAGAGAGGGGAGACCCAGTACTTC. It translates to CASSPRGERGETQYF.

A single count supports this clone. The chain is built from TRBV6-2 or TRBV6-3 and TRBJ1-2; D is unclear. CDR3 length equals 16 residues. Trimming pared 4 bases from V and 2 bases from J, leaving 17 bases between. Germline loops: CDR1 MNHEY, CDR2 SVGEGT. CDR3 amino acids: CASSSSLGIYNYGYTF. The CDR3, as DNA: TGTGCCAGCAGTTCTTCCTTGGGCATATACAACTATGGCTACACCTTC.

The chain links TRBV20-1 to TRBJ2-7; a weak D match, TRBD1 (5 bases). This CDR3 spans 12 amino acids. CDR1 and CDR2 from the germline V gene are DFQATT and SNEGSKA (reference sequence). The V end was cut by 3 bases, the J end by 3 bases, with 9 bases between. CDR3 loop: CSASGHGYEQYF. CDR3 DNA: TGCAGTGCTAGTGGACACGGCTACGAGCAGTACTTC.

This chain joins TRBV21-1 and TRBJ1-2; the D call of TRBD1 is as the table states it, not checked on the DNA. TRBV21-1 is a documented pseudogene. The CDR3 runs 16 residues. CDR3 amino acids: CASSKGQVPTHYGYTF. The CDR3 coding sequence is TGTGCCAGCAGCAAAGGACAGGTGCCAACTCATTATGGCTACACCTTC.

This rearrangement joins TRBV5-6 to TRBJ2-1, with 8 bases fitting TRBD1. The germline V gene encodes CDR1 SGHDT and CDR2 YYEEEE. V gave up 0 bases and J gave up 4 bases; unmatched junction bases: 6. The CDR3 consists of 16 residues. The CDR3 is CASSLGTGSLYNEQFF. CDR3 sequence (DNA): TGTGCCAGCAGCTTGGGGACAGGGTCTTTATACAATGAGCAGTTCTTC.

J is TRBJ2-2 and V is TRBV5-1; D call uncertain. V lost 0 bases to trimming and J lost 8 bases, with 2 bases between them. From germline, CDR1 is SGHRS and CDR2 YFSETQ. The CDR3 spans 11 residues. In DNA form, the CDR3 reads TGCGCCAGCAGCTTGGCTGGGGAGCTGTTTTTT. Translated, it gives CASSLAGELFF.

The rearrangement links TRBV28 to TRBJ1-2; D is possibly TRBD1 (6 bases). With 3 bases removed from V and 5 bases from J, the gap between germline ends came to 10 bases. The CDR3 is 13 residues long. The germline CDR1 and CDR2 sequences are MDHEN and SYDVKM. The CDR3 bases are TGTGCCAGCAGTTTGGGCCAGGGGTATGGCTACACCTTC. This codes for CASSLGQGYGYTF.

This chain joins TRBV5-4 and TRBJ1-2, with 9 bases identical to TRBD1. Germline V gene sequence: CDR1 SGHNT, CDR2 YYREEE (reference sequence). The CDR3 length is 17 residues. Trimming removed 4 bases from V and 4 bases from J; junction bases left unmatched: 14. CDR3 amino acids: CASSRQTGTGNSYGYTF. In nucleotides, the CDR3 is TGTGCCAGCAGCCGTCAAACCGGGACAGGGAATTCCTATGGCTACACCTTC. Using reference TRBV5-4 and TRBJ1-2 for the parts outside the CDR3, the full variable domain is ETGVTQSPTHLIKTRGQQVTLRCSSQSGHNTVSWYQQALGQGPQFIFQYYREEENGRGNFPPRFSGLQFPNYSSELNVNALELDDSALYLCASSRQTGTGNSYGYTFGSGTRLTVV.

Written as DNA, the CDR3 is TGCGCCAGCAGCTTGCTGCCGGGACAGGGATACGAGCAGTACTTC. It specifies CASSLLPGQGYEQYF. The rearrangement joins TRBV5-1 to TRBJ2-7; 9 bases agree with TRBD1. This CDR3 contains 15 residues. V shed 1 base and J 4 bases; nucleotides not matched to a gene: 6. The germline V gene has CDR1 SGHRS and CDR2 YFSETQ. Based on the CDR3 plus reference TRBV5-1 and TRBJ2-7, the full variable domain is KAGVTQTPRYLIKTRGQQVTLSCSPISGHRSVSWYQQTPGQGLQFLFEYFSETQRNKGNFPGRFSGRQFSNSRSEMNVSTLELGDSALYLCASSLLPGQGYEQYFGPGTRLTVT.

The V gene is TRBV15, the J gene TRBJ2-1; TRBD1 matches at 11 bases. This CDR3 region has 15 residues. Germline V gene sequence: CDR1 LNHNV, CDR2 YYDKDF (reference sequence). With V trimmed by 5 bases and J by 2 bases, 2 bases remained unmatched. The CDR3 protein is CATSGGQGAYNEQFF. CDR3 DNA sequence: TGTGCCACCAGCGGGGGACAGGGGGCCTACAATGAGCAGTTCTTC.

This chain connects TRBV18 to TRBJ1-5; 7 nucleotides line up with TRBD1. The V segment lost 6 bases and the J segment 5 bases; nucleotides outside the gene matches: 10. The CDR3 has 15 amino acids. The germline V gene has CDR1 KGHSH and CDR2 LQKENI. The CDR3 DNA reads as TGTGCCAGCTCCGCGTTTACAGGGACAGATCAGCCCCAGCATTTT. Translating gives CASSAFTGTDQPQHF.

The V call is TRBV7-9, the J call TRBJ2-2, with 12 bases matching TRBD2. Looked up from germline, CDR1 is SEHNR and CDR2 is FQNEAQ (reference sequence). V shed 7 bases and J 6 bases; nucleotides not matched to a gene: 9. This CDR3 is built from 16 residues. CDR3 loop: CASTSLAGGGPGELFF. Here the CDR3 DNA reads TGTGCCAGCACAAGTCTAGCGGGAGGGGGACCCGGGGAGCTGTTTTTT.

V is TRBV6-2 or TRBV6-3 and J is TRBJ2-1; 11 nucleotides match TRBD2. CDR1 is MNHEY, CDR2 SVGEGT, per germline. V was clipped by 5 bases and J by 0 bases; unmatched bases: 9. The CDR3 loop spans 18 amino acids. CDR3: CASSTASGGPSSYNEQFF. The CDR3 region has the DNA TGTGCCAGCAGTACTGCTAGCGGGGGGCCCTCCTCCTACAATGAGCAGTTCTTC.

The chain uses TRBV7-2 and TRBJ2-3; 11 nucleotides agree with TRBD2. Germline CDR1 and CDR2: SGHTA and FQGNSA. The CDR3 spans 18 residues. The V and J ends lost 6 bases and 0 bases, in that order; junction bases with no gene match: 11. The CDR3 DNA is TGTGCCAGCAGACCACCTAGCGGGGGGCCGATTAGCACAGATACGCAGTATTTT. Its protein is CASRPPSGGPISTDTQYF.

The chain combines TRBV29-1 with TRBJ1-2; the match to TRBD1 covers 8 bases. CDR1 and CDR2 from the germline V gene are SQVTM and ANQGSEA. This CDR3 comprises 13 residues. V lost 8 bases, J lost 1 base, and 6 bases stayed unmatched. CDR3 residues: CSIRTGINYGYTF. DNA of the CDR3: TGCAGCATCCGGACAGGGATTAACTATGGCTACACCTTC.

The gene calls are TRBV5-1 and TRBJ2-5; D gene unclear. The CDR3 runs to 13 residues. In germline, CDR1 is SGHRS, CDR2 YFSETQ. V gave up 5 bases and J gave up 2 bases, with 10 bases separating them. CDR3 sequence reads: CASSKWQQETQYF. CDR3 bases: TGCGCCAGCAGTAAGTGGCAGCAAGAGACCCAGTACTTC. The variable domain in full, with the rest retrieved from reference TRBV5-1 and TRBJ2-5, is KAGVTQTPRYLIKTRGQQVTLSCSPISGHRSVSWYQQTPGQGLQFLFEYFSETQRNKGNFPGRFSGRQFSNSRSEMNVSTLELGDSALYLCASSKWQQETQYFGPGTRLLVL.

The chain employs TRBV5-1 and TRBJ1-4, with a tentative D call TRBD1 (5 bases). This CDR3 has 15 residues. The ends were cut back, 1 base at V and 4 bases at J, with 11 bases in the middle. Germline CDR1 and CDR2: SGHRS and YFSETQ. The CDR3 sequence is CASSLTGGDNEKLFF. As DNA, the CDR3 is TGCGCCAGCAGCTTGACAGGAGGGGATAATGAAAAACTGTTTTTT.

The chain combines TRBV5-4 with TRBJ2-1, with 9 bases identical to TRBD1. Germline CDR1 reads SGHNT; CDR2 reads YYREEE (reference sequence). CDR3 length equals 16 residues. Unmatched junction bases numbered 15, after V lost 4 bases and J lost 10 bases. The CDR3 DNA reads TGTGCCAGCAGCCCTAGACTACCGGACAGGGGCGCCGAGCAGTTCTTC. Its translation: CASSPRLPDRGAEQFF.

This clone was counted between two and nine times. V gene TRBV5-1 combines with J gene TRBJ2-7; TRBD2 might be the D (5 bases). This CDR3 has 14 residues. The germline V gene has CDR1 SGHRS and CDR2 YFSETQ. V was clipped by 0 bases and J by 4 bases, with 11 bases between them. The DNA for the CDR3 is TGCGCCAGCAGCTTGGCGGGAACCGAATACGAGCAGTACTTC. Its protein product is CASSLAGTEYEQYF. Based on the CDR3 plus reference TRBV5-1 and TRBJ2-7, the full variable domain is KAGVTQTPRYLIKTRGQQVTLSCSPISGHRSVSWYQQTPGQGLQFLFEYFSETQRNKGNFPGRFSGRQFSNSRSEMNVSTLELGDSALYLCASSLAGTEYEQYFGPGTRLTVT.

The gene calls are TRBV7-2 and TRBJ1-2; 9 nucleotides align to TRBD1. The CDR3 covers 17 residues. Trimming at V came to 4 bases and at J to 2 bases, leaving 11 bases not matched to a gene. The germline V gene encodes CDR1 SGHTA and CDR2 FQGNSA. The CDR3 DNA reads as TGTGCCAGCAGCTCCGGGACAGGGAGGAAAGAAAACTATGGCTACACCTTC. Translated: CASSSGTGRKENYGYTF.

V usage is TRBV5-1 and J usage is TRBJ2-7; TRBD2 matches 11 bases. V shed 0 bases, J shed 2 bases, and the junction held 1 base outside the gene matches. CDR3 length: 15 amino acids. Germline V CDR1 and CDR2: SGHRS, YFSETQ. The CDR3, as DNA: TGCGCCAGCAGCTTGGGACTAGCGGGGACCTACGAGCAGTACTTC. Encoded protein: CASSLGLAGTYEQYF.

CDR3 region: CASSTSGATYQETQYF. CDR3 in DNA: TGTGCCAGCAGCACCAGCGGGGCGACGTACCAAGAGACCCAGTACTTC. This chain connects TRBV7-2 to TRBJ2-5; TRBD2 matches 7 bases. The CDR3 is made up of 16 amino acids. Germline lookup yields CDR1 SGHTA and CDR2 FQGNSA. J gave up 0 bases and V 5 bases, and 9 bases lay outside the gene matches.

The chain is built from TRBV25-1 and TRBJ1-1; TRBD1 matches at 11 bases. This CDR3 is built from 15 residues. Germline V lookup: CDR1 MGHDK, CDR2 SYGVNS. V was clipped by 1 base and J by 4 bases; unmatched bases: 2. CDR3 loop: CASSEFGTGGTEAFF. The CDR3 DNA sequence: TGTGCCAGCAGTGAATTTGGGACAGGGGGCACTGAAGCTTTCTTT.

The chain employs TRBV15 and TRBJ2-4; perhaps TRBD2 as D (7 bases). Germline assignment: CDR1 LNHNV and CDR2 YYDKDF (reference sequence). The CDR3 loop spans 16 amino acids. Trimming removed 3 bases at V and 3 bases at J, with 15 bases between. The CDR3 DNA reads TGTGCCACCAGCAGTCTTTGGGGGGGGCTCAAAAACATTCAGTACTTC. Translating gives CATSSLWGGLKNIQYF.

This clone was counted a few times. This chain links TRBV19 with TRBJ1-6; D might be TRBD1 (5 bases). Trimming stripped 3 bases from V and 5 bases from J, with 14 bases between. The CDR3 spans 16 residues. The germline CDR1 and CDR2 sequences are LNHDA and SQIVND (reference sequence). CDR3 loop: CASSILPGMDNSPLHF. CDR3 nucleotide sequence: TGTGCCAGTAGTATCCTTCCAGGGATGGATAATTCACCCCTCCACTTT. The complete variable domain, with remaining parts taken from reference TRBV19 and TRBJ1-6, reads DGGITQSPKYLFRKEGQNVTLSCEQNLNHDAMYWYRQDPGQGLRLIYYSQIVNDFQKGDIAEGYSVSREKKESFPLTVTSAQKNPTAFYLCASSILPGMDNSPLHFGNGTRLTVT.